This entry concerns a single TCR beta chain. Its antigen is unknown. The sample is drawn from a study of graft-versus-host responses after intestinal transplantation. On the study more broadly: Transplant types were multivisceral, liver-intestinal, or isolated intestinal. Among the recipients, all got anti-thymocyte globulin induction and then tacrolimus and steroids for 3 to 4 years.

Findings and caveats of the study: Recipient marrow harbored GvH clones, some of which surfaced first in ileum or blood. Where graft-donor T cell macrochimerism was present, patients had high graft-versus-host to host-versus-graft clonal ratios in allografts.

Only in-frame clones appear in the TCRdb table, and some are missing; sequencing was by immunoSEQ multiplex PCR. The table includes some 120,000 clones, 85% to 95% detected once. The germline V gene has CDR1 SGDLS and CDR2 YYNGEE. V lost 3 bases, J lost 4 bases, and 5 bases stayed unmatched. The CDR3 sequence is 15 residues long. The sequenced sample was unstimulated CD8+ T cells sorted from spleen or lymph node cells, obtained before transplant. This TCR came from a human donor who was the organ donor for an intestinal transplant. The V call is TRBV9, the J call TRBJ2-5; 11 bases match TRBD2. This CDR3 reads CASSAGLAVGETQYF. The CDR3 coding sequence is TGTGCCAGCAGCGCGGGACTAGCGGTCGGAGAGACCCAGTACTTC. Drawing the rest from reference TRBV9 and TRBJ2-5, the complete variable domain is DSGVTQTPKHLITATGQRVTLRCSPRSGDLSVYWYQQSLDQGLQFLIQYYNGEERAKGNILERFSAQQFPDLHSELNLSSLELGDSALYFCASSAGLAVGETQYFGPGTRLLVL.